The entry below gives a single TCR beta chain sequence along with its context. This clonotype was observed many times. The antigen it binds to is not known. Per-nucleotide qualities are absent, and no much larger clonotype sits a single base away. The receptor library was made with PCR. Reads for this sample came from a NextSeq 500. Bulk TCR libraries were generated as previously described, with the TCR primers listed in Table S5 used. Purification of total RNA was performed with the Qiagen AllPrep DNA/RNA kit. Before any analysis, reads coming from multiple sequencing runs of the same library were combined into one pool. The original methods were these. Reads were retained only if an exact TCR constant sequence was present, and the retained reads were trimmed to 150 nt and grouped according to their 12-nt molecular barcodes. Within each barcode group, reads were sub-clustered at a 15% Levenshtein threshold, and quality-weighted consensus sequences were built per RNA molecule. Non-functional sequences were discarded, and so were lower-count sequences lying one edit away from another sequence. Barcode sub-clusters with fewer than 20% of the maximum read count were removed, based on fitting two negative binomial distributions. TCRdb trimmed public reads at Q25 via fastp, called clones via MiXCR and kept in-frame beta chains. Rows are unified per CDR3 protein, each entry keeping the most common DNA and genes. V and J calls and clone size were set by TCRdb, not the authors. This sample holds about 630,000 distinct CDR3 sequences; about 25% were observed only once. About 0.84% of the sample is held by the ten biggest clonotypes.

This sample was included in a study of molecular identifiers for immune sequencing clone quantification (dated 2018 in TCRdb). Broadly, across the study: For a replicate experiment, the RNA from either roughly 18,000 or 92,000 naive CD8 T cells was divided into five aliquots, and four of those aliquots went on to sequencing. This methods study used CD8 T cells to benchmark TCR RNA copy counting and molecular-identifier clustering-based TCR repertoire sequencing (MIDCIRS).

Libraries of naive CD8 T cells were built from anywhere between about 20,000 and 1,000,000 sorted cells, with 10%, 30% or 50% of the purified RNA used. On a BD FACSAria II, naive CD8 T cells were FACS-sorted as CD8+CD4-CCR7+CD45RA+ and collected into RLT Plus buffer. To test detection sensitivity, Jurkat RNA equal to ten TCR copies was added to samples of about 20,000-1,000,000 naive CD8 T cells. Enrichment of CD8 T cells was done with RosetteSep CD8+ T Cell Enrichment Cocktail plus Ficoll-Paque, and ACK red cell lysis came afterward. Overall study outcomes, separate from this receptor: In CMV-specific effector cells, clones with more than 20 RNA copies contained over 97% of molecules, whereas in naive cells such clones contained under 1% of molecules. Modeling indicated about 3.1 TCR RNA copies recovered per cell, compared with around 10 by digital PCR, which implies a capture efficiency of 25% to 35%. Spiked-in Jurkat TCR RNA equivalent to a single cell was reported to be detectable even among approximately 1.1 million naive CD8 T cells. The sizes of highly expanded clones could end up underestimated when identical TCR molecules share a barcode. Naive libraries contained spiked-in Jurkat TCR RNA (more than 9 copies' worth), which is not part of the donor repertoire. Without barcode sub-clustering, chimeric consensus sequences inflated TCR diversity; chimeras reached as high as 47%.

Taken from the germline V gene, the CDR1 and CDR2 loops are KGHSH and LQKENI. Relative to germline, V is 2 bases shorter and J is 10 bases shorter, with 20 bases between their ends. From the cysteine up to the phenylalanine, the CDR3 has a length of 15 residues. Only the CDR3 part of the read is kept: 45 bases, read in frame from the first base. The specimen sequenced was naive CD8+ T cells from blood, with Jurkat cell RNA spiked in. The sample's cell subset or site label, in plain terms: FACS-sorted CD8+CD4-CCR7+CD45RA+ naive T cells. The TCR sequence derives from a human donor in good health. Some libraries in this study had Jurkat cell RNA spiked in. In this chain, TRBV18 is recombined with TRBJ1-1; tentative D gene TRBD1, with 5 bases matching. The CDR3 protein: CASSPSTGDPESAFF. The sequence in DNA is TGTGCCAGCTCACCATCCACAGGTGACCCTGAATCAGCTTTCTTT. With all but the CDR3 taken from the reference TRBV18 and TRBJ1-1 genes, the full variable domain is: NAGVMQNPRHLVRRRGQEARLRCSPMKGHSHVYWYRQLPEEGLKFMVYLQKENIIDESGMPKERFSAEFPKEGPSILRIQQVVRGDSAAYFCASSPSTGDPESAFFGQGTRLTVV.